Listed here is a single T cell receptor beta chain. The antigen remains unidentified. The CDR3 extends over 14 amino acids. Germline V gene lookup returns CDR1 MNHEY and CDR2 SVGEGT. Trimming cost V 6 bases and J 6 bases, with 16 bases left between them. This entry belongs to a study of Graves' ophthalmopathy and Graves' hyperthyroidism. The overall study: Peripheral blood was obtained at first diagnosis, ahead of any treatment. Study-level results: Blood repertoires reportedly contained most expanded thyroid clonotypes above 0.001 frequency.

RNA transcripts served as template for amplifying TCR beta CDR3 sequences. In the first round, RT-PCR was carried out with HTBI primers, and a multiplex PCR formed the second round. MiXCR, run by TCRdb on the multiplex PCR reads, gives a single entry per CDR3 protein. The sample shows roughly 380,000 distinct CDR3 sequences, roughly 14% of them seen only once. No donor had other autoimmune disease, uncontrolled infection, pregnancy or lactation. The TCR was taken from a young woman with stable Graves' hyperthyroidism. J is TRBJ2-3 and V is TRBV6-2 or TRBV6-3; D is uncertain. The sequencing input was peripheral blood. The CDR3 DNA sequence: TGTGCCAGCAGCTCTGGGGTGGAGCCGGATACGCAGTATTTT. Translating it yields CASSSGVEPDTQYF.